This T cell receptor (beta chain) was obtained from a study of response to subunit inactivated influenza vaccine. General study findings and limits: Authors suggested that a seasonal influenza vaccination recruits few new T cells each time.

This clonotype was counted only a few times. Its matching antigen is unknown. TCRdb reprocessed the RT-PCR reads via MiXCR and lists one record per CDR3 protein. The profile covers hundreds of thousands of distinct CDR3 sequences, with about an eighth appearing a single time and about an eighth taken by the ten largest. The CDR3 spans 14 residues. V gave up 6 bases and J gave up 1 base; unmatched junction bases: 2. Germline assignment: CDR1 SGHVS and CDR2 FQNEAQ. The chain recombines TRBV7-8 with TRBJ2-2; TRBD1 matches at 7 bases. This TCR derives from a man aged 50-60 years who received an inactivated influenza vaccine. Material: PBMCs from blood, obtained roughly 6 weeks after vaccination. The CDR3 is CASRRQGNTGELFF. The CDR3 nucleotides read TGTGCCAGCAGGAGACAGGGGAACACCGGGGAGCTGTTTTTT. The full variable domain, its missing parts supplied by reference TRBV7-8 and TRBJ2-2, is GAGVSQSPRYKVAKRGQDVALRCDPISGHVSLFWYQQALGQGPEFLTYFQNEAQLDKSGLPSDRFFAERPEGSVSTLKIQRTQQEDSAVYLCASRRQGNTGELFFGEGSRLTVL.